These 28 T cell receptor beta chains were all obtained from the same sample, sequenced in a study of OX40 agonist ivuxolimab in advanced cancers. The assay was immunoSEQ multiplex PCR, and TCRdb's table has in-frame clones only and misses some. The table lists about 69,000 clones, 85% to 90% of them singletons. The sequenced sample was CD4+ or CD8+ T cells sorted from blood, obtained in a trial of the OX40 agonist ivuxolimab. Receptors originate from an adult with an advanced solid tumor such as melanoma, head and neck, liver or kidney cancer.

The chain joins TRBV27 to TRBJ1-4; unclear D gene. Deletions cut 2 bases from V and 8 bases from J, with 12 bases between. The CDR3 sequence is 14 residues long. Looked up from germline, CDR1 is MNHEY and CDR2 is SMNVEV (reference sequence). This CDR3 reads CASSLKRSWEKLFF. CDR3 sequence (DNA): TGTGCCAGCAGTTTAAAACGATCGTGGGAAAAACTGTTTTTT.

The V and J genes are TRBV10-3 and TRBJ2-1; 13 bases are shared with TRBD2. The CDR3 is made up of 14 amino acids. Germline V gene sequence: CDR1 ENHRY, CDR2 SYGVKD. V lost 6 bases to trimming and J lost 8 bases; unmatched junction nucleotides: 4. CDR3 region: CAISEGLAGDEQFF. In DNA, the CDR3 is TGTGCCATCAGCGAAGGACTAGCGGGGGATGAGCAGTTCTTC.

The chain uses TRBV10-3 and TRBJ2-5, with a weak D call TRBD2 (5 bases). V was shortened by 8 bases and J by 0 bases, with 19 bases between the two germline ends. Germline CDR1 and CDR2: ENHRY and SYGVKD. The CDR3 loop spans 16 amino acids. This chain's CDR3 is CAIGDSQERDQETQYF. CDR3 DNA sequence: TGTGCCATCGGAGACTCTCAGGAGAGGGACCAAGAGACCCAGTACTTC.

The J gene is TRBJ1-1, the V gene TRBV7-9, with TRBD1 identical over 9 bases. The CDR3 is made up of 15 amino acids. The V and J ends lost 2 bases and 3 bases, in that order; junction bases with no gene match: 4. Germline CDR1 is SEHNR and CDR2 is FQNEAQ (reference sequence). CDR3 nucleotides: TGTGCCAGCAGCTTACCGGGACAGGGACACACTGAAGCTTTCTTT. Translated: CASSLPGQGHTEAFF.

The rearrangement uses TRBV2 and TRBJ1-1; D is uncertain. Germline-derived CDR1 and CDR2 are SNHLY and FYNNEI. Trimming shortened V by 4 bases and J by 1 base, and 7 bases separated the two germline ends. This CDR3 is built from 13 residues. CDR3 nucleotide sequence: TGTGCCAGCAGTGGACCCGCGAACACTGAAGCTTTCTTT. Residues: CASSGPANTEAFF.

This clone occurred once. The gene calls are TRBV27 and TRBJ1-1, with D maybe TRBD1 (6 bases). V lost 3 bases to trimming and J lost 6 bases, with 14 bases between them. The CDR3 runs 14 residues. CDR1 is MNHEY and CDR2 is SMNVEV in the germline V gene (reference sequence). Here the CDR3 reads CASSFVSGAPEAFF. The CDR3 coding sequence is TGTGCCAGCAGTTTTGTGTCAGGGGCCCCTGAAGCTTTCTTT.

This sequence joins TRBV4-3 and TRBJ2-7; D gene unclear. Trimming cost V 1 base and J 2 bases, with 12 bases left between them. The CDR3 length is 15 residues. Germline CDR1 LGHNA, CDR2 YSLEER. This chain's CDR3 is CASSQAQDPTYEQYF. As DNA, the CDR3 is TGCGCCAGCAGCCAAGCCCAGGACCCCACCTACGAGCAGTACTTC.

V and J are TRBV27 and TRBJ2-3, with no clear D. CDR1 and CDR2 (germline): MNHEY, SMNVEV (reference sequence). The V gene lost 0 bases and the J gene lost 7 bases, with 17 bases spanning the gap. The CDR3 runs to 16 residues. This chain's CDR3 is CASSLSPASLAHTQYF. In DNA form, the CDR3 reads TGTGCCAGCAGTTTATCCCCCGCCTCCTTAGCCCATACGCAGTATTTT.

The CDR3 here is CASSSRAPLTSYEQYF. In DNA form, the CDR3 reads TGTGCCAGCAGCTCTAGAGCCCCACTTACTTCCTACGAGCAGTACTTC. The chain links TRBV5-8 to TRBJ2-7; D ambiguous. V lost 3 bases, J lost 1 base, and 17 bases lay in between. This CDR3 has 16 amino acids. The germline V gene encodes CDR1 SGHTS and CDR2 YDEGEE.

This sequence joins TRBV21-1 and TRBJ2-7; whether TRBD2, the table's D call, matches the DNA was not checked. TRBV21-1 is a pseudogene. The CDR3 runs 19 residues. DNA for the CDR3: TGTGCCAGCAGCAAAACCGCAGACCCGAGCGGTCCTTTAAGGAACGAGCAGTACTTC. This encodes CASSKTADPSGPLRNEQYF.

This chain connects TRBV6-6 to TRBJ1-4; D remains ambiguous. The CDR3 contains 16 residues. CDR1 and CDR2 (germline): MNHNY, SVGAGI (reference sequence). V dropped 5 bases and J dropped 8 bases, with 21 bases sitting between them. CDR3 residues: CASSQPTREGWEKLFF. CDR3 sequence (DNA): TGTGCCAGCAGTCAACCCACCCGTGAGGGATGGGAAAAACTGTTTTTT.

V gene TRBV7-9 combines with J gene TRBJ1-5, with D maybe TRBD1 (6 bases). V lost 3 bases and J 6 bases, leaving 18 bases between the germline ends. The CDR3 has 16 residues. In germline, CDR1 is SEHNR, CDR2 FQNEAQ (reference sequence). This chain's CDR3 is CASSFGWGQGSQPQHF. The CDR3 nucleotides read TGTGCCAGCAGCTTTGGTTGGGGGCAGGGCAGTCAGCCCCAGCATTTT.

CDR3 protein: CASSLATGTPGPPGYTF. The CDR3 nucleotides are TGTGCCAGCAGCTTAGCGACCGGGACCCCAGGGCCTCCAGGCTACACCTTC. J is TRBJ1-2 and V is TRBV7-8, with D possibly being TRBD1 (5 bases). The CDR3 runs to 17 residues. Germline V gene sequence: CDR1 SGHVS, CDR2 FQNEAQ. With 0 bases removed from V and 8 bases from J, the gap between germline ends came to 22 bases.

The chain combines TRBV4-3 with TRBJ2-5, with 14 positions matching TRBD2. CDR1 is LGHNA and CDR2 is YSLEER in the germline V gene. After removal of 1 base from V and 4 bases from J, the junction contained 2 bases not matched to a gene. CDR3 length equals 16 residues. The CDR3, as DNA: TGCGCCAGCAGCCAAGTGACTAGCGGGGGGGCAGAGACCCAGTACTTC. Translated: CASSQVTSGGAETQYF.

The count of this clone is one. The V gene is TRBV7-3, the J gene TRBJ2-1, with no clear D. The length of the CDR3 is 15 residues. Germline V gene sequence: CDR1 SGHTA, CDR2 FQGTGA. Trimming pared 2 bases from V and 2 bases from J, leaving 10 bases between. CDR3 in amino acids: CASSLGSGPYNEQFF. Written as DNA, the CDR3 is TGTGCCAGCAGCTTAGGATCTGGCCCCTACAATGAGCAGTTCTTC.

This clone was counted a single time. The chain links TRBV5-8 to TRBJ1-5; 8 positions agree with TRBD1. CDR1 is SGHTS and CDR2 is YDEGEE in the germline V gene. The CDR3 is 16 amino acids. The J segment lost 0 bases and the V segment lost 7 bases, leaving 9 bases of the junction unmatched. CDR3: CASGTGALSSNQPQHF. The CDR3 DNA reads as TGTGCCAGCGGGACAGGCGCGCTGAGTAGCAATCAGCCCCAGCATTTT.

This sequence joins TRBV4-3 and TRBJ2-1; 11 bases match TRBD2. Germline values: CDR1 LGHNA, CDR2 YSLEER. The J segment lost 0 bases and the V segment lost 0 bases, leaving 16 bases of the junction unmatched. This CDR3 region has 22 residues. In nucleotides, the CDR3 is TGCGCCAGCAGCCAAGATCCGTGGGTTAGCGGGAGGGCCCAGAGCTCCTACAATGAGCAGTTCTTC. It specifies CASSQDPWVSGRAQSSYNEQFF.

The CDR3 nucleotides are TGTGCCAGCAGCTTCCGTCCTACCGGGACAGGGATAAACACTGAAGCTTTCTTT. Amino acids: CASSFRPTGTGINTEAFF. The genes are TRBV7-8 and TRBJ1-1, with TRBD1 identical over 9 bases. The germline CDR1 and CDR2 sequences are SGHVS and FQNEAQ. J gave up 2 bases and V 3 bases, and 13 bases lay outside the gene matches. This CDR3 has 18 residues.

This clone was detected once. The rearrangement links TRBV5-6 to TRBJ2-7; D perhaps matches TRBD2 (6 bases). The V end was cut by 0 bases, the J end by 4 bases, with 8 bases between. Germline loops: CDR1 SGHDT, CDR2 YYEEEE. The CDR3 is 13 amino acids. CDR3 nucleotide sequence: TGTGCCAGCAGCTTGGTTGCGGGGTACGAGCAGTACTTC. It encodes CASSLVAGYEQYF. The full variable domain, its missing parts supplied by reference TRBV5-6 and TRBJ2-7, is DAGVTQSPTHLIKTRGQQVTLRCSPKSGHDTVSWYQQALGQGPQFIFQYYEEEERQRGNFPDRFSGHQFPNYSSELNVNALLLGDSALYLCASSLVAGYEQYFGPGTRLTVT.

CDR3 protein: CASSVEPSYEQYF. Written as DNA, the CDR3 is TGTGCCAGCAGCGTAGAGCCCAGCTACGAGCAGTACTTC. V is TRBV9 and J is TRBJ2-7; the D is unclear. CDR1 SGDLS and CDR2 YYNGEE come from the germline V gene. The CDR3 extends over 13 amino acids. With 0 bases removed from V and 3 bases from J, the gap between germline ends came to 7 bases.

The DNA for the CDR3 is TGTGCCAGCCGCTCCCGGCCGCGCCCGTATGAAAAACTGTTTTTT. This translates into CASRSRPRPYEKLFF. V and J are TRBV27 and TRBJ1-4; D gene uncertain. V dropped 8 bases and J dropped 6 bases, with 19 bases sitting between them. The CDR3 has 15 residues. Germline V gene data show CDR1 as MNHEY and CDR2 as SMNVEV (reference sequence).

The V gene is TRBV7-9, the J gene TRBJ2-7; 8 nucleotides agree with TRBD1. This CDR3 comprises 16 residues. Trimming took 5 bases from V and 0 from J; bases not matched to a gene: 9. Germline V gene lookup returns CDR1 SEHNR and CDR2 FQNEAQ (reference sequence). The chain's CDR3 is CASSPGQGLSSYEQYF. CDR3 DNA sequence: TGTGCCAGCAGCCCTGGACAGGGCCTTTCCTCCTACGAGCAGTACTTC.

V usage is TRBV19 and J usage is TRBJ1-5; D gene unclear. V lost 3 bases to trimming and J lost 2 bases, with 14 bases between them. CDR3 length equals 16 residues. Germline V gene data show CDR1 as LNHDA and CDR2 as SQIVND (reference sequence). In DNA, the CDR3 is TGTGCCAGTAGTATGGTAGTTTTTTTGGGCAATCAGCCCCAGCATTTT. Protein product: CASSMVVFLGNQPQHF.

V gene TRBV7-8 combines with J gene TRBJ2-7; D might be TRBD1 (6 bases). This CDR3 spans 15 amino acids. V shed 0 bases and J shed 5 bases, with 14 bases lying between them. Per the germline V gene, CDR1 is SGHVS and CDR2 is FQNEAQ. CDR3 sequence: CASSLATRTVNEQYF. Here the CDR3 DNA reads TGTGCCAGCAGCTTAGCGACTCGGACAGTTAACGAGCAGTACTTC.

On this clone: The germline gene is not matched at one end of the junction; a read error may be the cause. V is TRBV19 and J is TRBJ1-5; maybe TRBD1 (6 bases). This CDR3 contains 19 residues. The germline CDR1 and CDR2 sequences are LNHDA and SQIVND (reference sequence). For the CDR3, the DNA is TGTGCCAATAGTATTCCCCACGGGAGGTGGGGGGGGCCGGATCAGCCCCAGCATTTT. Translating gives CANSIPHGRWGGPDQPQHF.

The V and J genes are TRBV25-1 and TRBJ2-1, with TRBD2 identical over 13 bases. In germline, CDR1 is MGHDK, CDR2 SYGVNS. The junction had 4 bases not matched to a gene; V was cut back by 6 bases and J by 8 bases. The CDR3 is made up of 14 amino acids. The CDR3 protein is CASRLAGGPDEQFF. The CDR3 DNA reads as TGTGCCAGCAGACTAGCGGGAGGGCCGGATGAGCAGTTCTTC.

This clone appeared a few times. This chain uses TRBV27 with TRBJ2-7; 7 bases align to TRBD1. Germline V CDR1 and CDR2: MNHEY, SMNVEV (reference sequence). There are 15 residues in the CDR3. V lost 6 bases and J lost 2; bases outside the gene matches: 10. CDR3 bases: TGTGCCAGCAGGGTCACCCCGGGACAGACCTACGAGCAGTACTTC. Amino acids: CASRVTPGQTYEQYF.

The chain uses TRBV4-1 and TRBJ2-7; D perhaps matches TRBD2 (6 bases). The germline V gene has CDR1 MGHRA and CDR2 YSYEKL. V was cut by 2 bases and J by 0 bases, with 11 bases left in between. CDR3 length equals 15 residues. This CDR3 reads CASSQTETSSYEQYF. Written as DNA, the CDR3 is TGCGCCAGCAGCCAAACTGAGACTAGCTCCTACGAGCAGTACTTC.